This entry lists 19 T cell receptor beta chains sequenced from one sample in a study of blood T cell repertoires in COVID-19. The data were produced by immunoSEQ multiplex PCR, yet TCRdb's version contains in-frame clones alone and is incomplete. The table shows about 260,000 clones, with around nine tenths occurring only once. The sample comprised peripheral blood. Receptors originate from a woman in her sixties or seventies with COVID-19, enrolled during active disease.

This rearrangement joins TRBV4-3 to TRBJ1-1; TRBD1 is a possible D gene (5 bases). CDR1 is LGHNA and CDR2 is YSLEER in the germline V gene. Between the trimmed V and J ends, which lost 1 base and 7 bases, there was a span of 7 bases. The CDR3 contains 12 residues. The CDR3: CASSQVGGEAFF. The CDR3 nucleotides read TGCGCCAGCAGCCAAGTCGGGGGTGAAGCTTTCTTT.

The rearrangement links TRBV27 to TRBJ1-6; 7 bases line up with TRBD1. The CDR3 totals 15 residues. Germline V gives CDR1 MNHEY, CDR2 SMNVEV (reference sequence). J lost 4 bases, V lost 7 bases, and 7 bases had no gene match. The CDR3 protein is CASTPGDSYNSPLHF. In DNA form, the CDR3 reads TGTGCCAGCACCCCTGGGGACAGTTATAATTCACCCCTCCACTTT.

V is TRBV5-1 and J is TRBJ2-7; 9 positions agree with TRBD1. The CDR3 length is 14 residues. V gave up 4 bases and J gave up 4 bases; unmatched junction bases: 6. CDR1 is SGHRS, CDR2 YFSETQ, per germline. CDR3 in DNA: TGCGCCAGCAGCGTCCGGGACAGGGCGTACGAGCAGTACTTC. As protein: CASSVRDRAYEQYF.

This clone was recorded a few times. CDR3 sequence: CASSRRAGGTGNTIYF. As DNA, the CDR3 is TGTGCCAGCAGCCGCCGGGCAGGGGGGACTGGAAACACCATATATTTT. The chain couples TRBV14 to TRBJ1-3; 7 bases are a match to TRBD1. Per the germline V gene, CDR1 is SGHDN and CDR2 is FVKESK. CDR3 length: 16 amino acids. V shed 4 bases and J 2 bases; nucleotides not matched to a gene: 8.

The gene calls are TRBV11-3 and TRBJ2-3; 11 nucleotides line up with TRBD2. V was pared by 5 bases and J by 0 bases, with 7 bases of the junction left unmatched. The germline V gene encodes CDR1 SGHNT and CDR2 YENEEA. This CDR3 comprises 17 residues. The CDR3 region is CASSAGTSGTSTDTQYF. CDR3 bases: TGTGCCAGCAGCGCCGGGACTAGCGGAACTAGCACAGATACGCAGTATTTT.

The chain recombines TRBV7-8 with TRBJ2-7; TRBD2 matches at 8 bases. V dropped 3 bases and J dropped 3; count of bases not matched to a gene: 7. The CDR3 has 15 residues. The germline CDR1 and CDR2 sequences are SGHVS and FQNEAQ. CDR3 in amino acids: CASSFTAGLVYEQYF. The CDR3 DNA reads TGTGCCAGCAGCTTCACTGCGGGACTAGTCTACGAGCAGTACTTC. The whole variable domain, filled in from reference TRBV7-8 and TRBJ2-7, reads GAGVSQSPRYKVAKRGQDVALRCDPISGHVSLFWYQQALGQGPEFLTYFQNEAQLDKSGLPSDRFFAERPEGSVSTLKIQRTQQEDSAVYLCASSFTAGLVYEQYFGPGTRLTVT.

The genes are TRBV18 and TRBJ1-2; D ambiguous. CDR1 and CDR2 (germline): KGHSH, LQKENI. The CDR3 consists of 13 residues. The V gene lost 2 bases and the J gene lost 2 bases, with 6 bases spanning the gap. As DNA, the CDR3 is TGTGCCAGCTCACCAAGCAGGAACTATGGCTACACCTTC. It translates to CASSPSRNYGYTF.

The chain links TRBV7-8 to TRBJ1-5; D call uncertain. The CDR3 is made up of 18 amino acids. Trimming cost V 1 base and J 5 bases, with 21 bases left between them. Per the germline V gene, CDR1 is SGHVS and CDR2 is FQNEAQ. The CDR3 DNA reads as TGTGCCAGCAGCTTAGAGGTTCGGATCCTCGGGGTGGATCAGCCCCAGCATTTT. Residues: CASSLEVRILGVDQPQHF.

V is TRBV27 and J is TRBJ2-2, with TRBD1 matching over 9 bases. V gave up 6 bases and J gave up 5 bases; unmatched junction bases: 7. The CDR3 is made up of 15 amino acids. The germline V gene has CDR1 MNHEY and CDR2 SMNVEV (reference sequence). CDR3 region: CASRKQGAGTGELFF. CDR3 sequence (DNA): TGTGCCAGCAGGAAACAGGGGGCGGGAACCGGGGAGCTGTTTTTT.

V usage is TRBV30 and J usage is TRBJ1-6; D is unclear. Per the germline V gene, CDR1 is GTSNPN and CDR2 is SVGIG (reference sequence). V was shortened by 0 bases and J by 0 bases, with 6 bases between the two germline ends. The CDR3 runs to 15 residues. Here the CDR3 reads CAWSVVSSYNSPLHF. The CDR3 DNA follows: TGTGCCTGGAGTGTTGTTAGCTCCTATAATTCACCCCTCCACTTT.

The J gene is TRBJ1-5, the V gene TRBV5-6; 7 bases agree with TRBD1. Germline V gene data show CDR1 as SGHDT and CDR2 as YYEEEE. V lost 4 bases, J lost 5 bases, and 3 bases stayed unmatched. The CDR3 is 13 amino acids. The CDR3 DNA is TGTGCCAGCAGCCGGGACAGAGATCAGCCCCAGCATTTT. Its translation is CASSRDRDQPQHF.

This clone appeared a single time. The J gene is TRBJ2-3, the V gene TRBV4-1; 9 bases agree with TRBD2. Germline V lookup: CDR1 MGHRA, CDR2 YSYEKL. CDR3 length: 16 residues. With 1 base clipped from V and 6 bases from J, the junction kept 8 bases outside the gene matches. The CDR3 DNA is TGCGCCAGCAGCCAAGGCTTAGCGGGAGTTTGGGATACGCAGTATTTT. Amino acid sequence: CASSQGLAGVWDTQYF.

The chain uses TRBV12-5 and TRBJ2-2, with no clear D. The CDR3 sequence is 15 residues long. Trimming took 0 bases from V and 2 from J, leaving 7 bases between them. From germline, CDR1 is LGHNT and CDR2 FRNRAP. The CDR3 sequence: CASGLVAVNTGELFF. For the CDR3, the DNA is TGTGCTAGTGGTTTGGTCGCGGTAAACACCGGGGAGCTGTTTTTT.

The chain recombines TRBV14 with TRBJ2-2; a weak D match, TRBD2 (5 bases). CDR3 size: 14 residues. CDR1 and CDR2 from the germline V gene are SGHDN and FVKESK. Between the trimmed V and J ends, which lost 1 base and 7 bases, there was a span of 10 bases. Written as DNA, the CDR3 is TGTGCCAGCAGCCAAGGACTACGGTACGGGGAGCTGTTTTTT. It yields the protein CASSQGLRYGELFF.

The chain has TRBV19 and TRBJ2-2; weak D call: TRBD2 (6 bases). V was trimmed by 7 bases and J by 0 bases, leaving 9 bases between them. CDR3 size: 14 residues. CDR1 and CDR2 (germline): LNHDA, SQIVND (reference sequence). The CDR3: CASNPGANTGELFF. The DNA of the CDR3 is TGTGCCAGTAACCCGGGGGCGAACACCGGGGAGCTGTTTTTT.

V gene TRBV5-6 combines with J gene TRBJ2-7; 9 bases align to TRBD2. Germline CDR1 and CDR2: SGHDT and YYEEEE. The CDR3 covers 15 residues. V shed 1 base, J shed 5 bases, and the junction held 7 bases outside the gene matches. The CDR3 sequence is CASSLLLAGVNEQYF. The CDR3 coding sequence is TGTGCCAGCAGCTTGTTATTAGCGGGAGTTAACGAGCAGTACTTC.

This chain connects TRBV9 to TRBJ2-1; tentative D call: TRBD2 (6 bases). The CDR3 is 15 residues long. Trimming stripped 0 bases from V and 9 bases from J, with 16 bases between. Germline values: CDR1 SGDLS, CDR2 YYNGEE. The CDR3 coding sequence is TGTGCCAGCAGCGTAGAACTACCAATCGGGGGTGAGCAGTTCTTC. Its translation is CASSVELPIGGEQFF.

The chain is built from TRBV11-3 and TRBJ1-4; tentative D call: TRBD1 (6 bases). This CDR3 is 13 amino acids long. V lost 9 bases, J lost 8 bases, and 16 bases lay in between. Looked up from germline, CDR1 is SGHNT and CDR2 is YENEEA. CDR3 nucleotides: TGTGCCAGAAAAATCCCGACAGGCGAAAAACTGTTTTTT. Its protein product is CARKIPTGEKLFF.

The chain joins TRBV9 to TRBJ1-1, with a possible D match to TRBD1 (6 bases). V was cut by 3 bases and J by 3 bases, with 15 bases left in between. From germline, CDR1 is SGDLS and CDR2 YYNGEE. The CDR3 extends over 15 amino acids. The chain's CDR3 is CASSGIQGGHTEAFF. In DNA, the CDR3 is TGTGCCAGCAGCGGAATACAGGGTGGTCACACTGAAGCTTTCTTT. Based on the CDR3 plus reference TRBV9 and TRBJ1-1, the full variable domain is DSGVTQTPKHLITATGQRVTLRCSPRSGDLSVYWYQQSLDQGLQFLIQYYNGEERAKGNILERFSAQQFPDLHSELNLSSLELGDSALYFCASSGIQGGHTEAFFGQGTRLTVV.